This T cell receptor (beta chain) derives from a study of blood T cells in healthy people across ages. Study-wide results and limits: Higher diversity and more naive CD4+ cells were features of long-lived donors, compared to aged donors.

The authors ran a second PCR of about 6 to 11 cycles using a sample-barcoded 5' primer and a J-beta primer mix. From the 5' RACE reads, TCRdb called clonotypes with MiXCR, one entry per CDR3 protein. The sample has around 700,000 distinct CDR3 sequences; roughly 25% are singletons. V was pared by 3 bases and J by 7 bases, with 6 bases between. The length of the CDR3 is 10 residues. Germline CDR1 reads SQVTM; CDR2 reads ANQGSEA. This clonotype has only a few counts. No antigen is known for it. The data also belong to a second study, concerning T cells of mothers and their children. That source notes: A slight, non-significant increase in overlap was found for related mother-child pairs relative to unrelated pairs.

The source of this sequence is a boy younger than 18 in good health. The rearrangement joins TRBV29-1 to TRBJ1-1; D unclear. Input material: blood. This CDR3 is CSVDDYEAFF. Here the CDR3 DNA reads TGCAGCGTTGATGACTATGAAGCTTTCTTT.